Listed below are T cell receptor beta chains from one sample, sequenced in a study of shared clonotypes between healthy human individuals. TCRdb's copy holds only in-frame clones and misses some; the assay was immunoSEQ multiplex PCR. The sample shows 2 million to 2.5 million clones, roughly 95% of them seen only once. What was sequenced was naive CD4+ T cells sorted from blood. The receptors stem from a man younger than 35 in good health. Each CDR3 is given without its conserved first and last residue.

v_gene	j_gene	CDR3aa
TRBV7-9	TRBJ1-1	ASSYTVNTEAF
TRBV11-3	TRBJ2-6	ASSLGSGANVLT
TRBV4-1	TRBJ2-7	ASSQGWGGEQY
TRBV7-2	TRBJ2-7	ASSFFRAEPLYEQY
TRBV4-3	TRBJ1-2	ASSQGGTGAPYNYGYT
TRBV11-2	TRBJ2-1	ASSLDSGVSSGGQF
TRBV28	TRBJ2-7	ASSSQGLGVSYEQY
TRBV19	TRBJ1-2	ARDRGPHGYT
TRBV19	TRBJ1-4	ASSSPSTGGGEKLF
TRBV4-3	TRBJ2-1	ASSQRGTSGSSREQF
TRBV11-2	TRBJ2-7	ASSLAIWDEQY
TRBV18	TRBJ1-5	ASSPAGTGLNQPQH
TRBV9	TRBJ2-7	ASSGTALTEQY
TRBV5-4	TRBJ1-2	ASSLNILYGYT
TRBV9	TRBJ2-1	ASSVATEAGGGNEQF
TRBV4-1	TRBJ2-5	ASSRTGQETQY
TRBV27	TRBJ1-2	ASTSTGAPGYT
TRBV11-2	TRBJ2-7	ASSLIRQAPYEQY
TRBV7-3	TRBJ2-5	ASSLSYQETQY
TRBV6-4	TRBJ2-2	ASSWEGGTNGELF
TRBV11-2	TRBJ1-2	ASSLGRSYGYT
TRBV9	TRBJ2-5	ASSVVSGASETQY
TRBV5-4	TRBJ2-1	ASSPGLGSYNEQF
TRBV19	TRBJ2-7	ASSTPGRSYEQY
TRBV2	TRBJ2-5	ASSPGGLQETQY
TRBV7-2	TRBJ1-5	ASSAQAGAEQPQH
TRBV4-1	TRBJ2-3	ASSGDGDVRVTQY
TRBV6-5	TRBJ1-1	ASSYSGYGSTEAF
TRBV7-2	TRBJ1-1	ASSLPGRGTEAF
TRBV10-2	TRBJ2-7	ASTPGQIYEQY
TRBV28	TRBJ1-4	ASSPPVSEKLF
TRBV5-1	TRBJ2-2	ASSFIGTDAGELF
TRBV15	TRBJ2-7	ATSRDGTGVDEQY
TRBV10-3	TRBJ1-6	AISESLVSSYNSPLH
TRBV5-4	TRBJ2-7	ASSLPRDEQY
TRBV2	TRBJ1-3	ASSEEWGSSIY
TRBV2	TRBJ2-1	ASRQSSYNEQF
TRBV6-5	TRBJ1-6	ASSYSTGVDSPLH
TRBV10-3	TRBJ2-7	AISEKGYEQY
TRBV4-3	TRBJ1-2	ASSQVLGNYGYT
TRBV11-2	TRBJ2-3	ASSPTGADTQY
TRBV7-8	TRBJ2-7	ASSSLTGDEQY
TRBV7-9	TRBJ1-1	ASSLSRPTGRAEAF
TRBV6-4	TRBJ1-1	ASRVTGTNTEAF
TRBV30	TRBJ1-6	AWSAGNSPLH
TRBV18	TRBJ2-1	ASSGDNGQQF